The source of this T cell receptor (beta chain) is a study of cytomegalovirus exposure and HLA in healthy donors. Findings and limits, study-wide: Most TCR beta V segments were productive about 87% or about 30% of the time in an earlier analysis.

Trimming took off 5 bases at V and 2 bases at J, with 17 bases between the two ends. The CDR3 is made up of 16 amino acids. Germline V CDR1 and CDR2: LGHNA, YNFKEQ. The primer mix had 60 Vbeta and 13 Jbeta primers. TCRdb's copy holds only in-frame clones and misses some; the assay was immunoSEQ multiplex PCR. The sample's table shows under 90,000 clones. Concerning this clone itself: What it binds is unknown.

This chain connects TRBV4-2 to TRBJ2-3; a possible D gene is TRBD1 (6 bases). The sequenced sample was PBMCs. This TCR derives from a female donor in good health and CMV-seropositive. CDR3 region: CASSSGDQGPTDTQYF. Here the CDR3 DNA reads TGTGCCAGCAGCTCAGGGGATCAGGGTCCCACAGATACGCAGTATTTT.